The 29 T cell receptor beta chains in this list originate from one sample, sequenced in a study of T cell clonality in common variable immunodeficiency. Sequenced by immunoSEQ multiplex PCR; TCRdb stores in-frame clones only, minus some. The data show fewer than 55,000 clones, with none appearing a single time. Sequencing was carried out using peripheral blood mononuclear cells. All receptors come from a person between 18 and 70 years old in good health.

This clone came up many times. Partial CDR3 DNA: TGCAGCGCAAGATCGGGACAGAGAAATTCACCC. Residues: CSARSGQRNSP. The CDR3, in full, reads CSARSGQRNSPLHF. The V and J genes are TRBV29-1 and TRBJ1-6; 7 bases are a match to TRBD1. The read ends 3 residues before the CDR3 terminus; that terminus is restored from the germline J gene. V trimming: 7 bases; J trimming: 7 bases; junction bases outside the gene matches: 10. The CDR3 has 14 residues. The germline V gene encodes CDR1 SQVTM and CDR2 ANQGSEA.

The table lists this clone with many counts. The read is 3 residues too short to cover the CDR3 end, so that end is filled in from the germline J gene. The chain combines TRBV20-1 with TRBJ1-5; D may be TRBD1 (6 bases). Germline V gene lookup returns CDR1 DFQATT and CDR2 SNEGSKA (reference sequence). CDR3 size: 14 residues. V dropped 3 bases and J dropped 2 bases, with 11 bases sitting between them. CDR3 DNA (partial): TGCAGTGCTAGTAAGGGACACGGCAATCAGCCC. Translation gives CSASKGHGNQP. In full, the CDR3 is CSASKGHGNQPQHF.

For this clone: The CDR3 end lies 3 residues beyond the end of the read and is filled in from the germline J gene. The chain couples TRBV5-1 to TRBJ2-5; 11 nucleotides align to TRBD2. J lost 2 bases, V lost 0 bases, and 6 bases had no gene match. The germline V gene encodes CDR1 SGHRS and CDR2 YFSETQ. The CDR3 is 17 amino acids. The sequenced CDR3 bases are TGCGCCAGCAGCTTGGGATGGGCTAGCGGGGGGCAAGAGACC. Translated, it gives CASSLGWASGGQET. The CDR3 in full is CASSLGWASGGQETQYF. Together with reference TRBV5-1 and TRBJ2-5, the CDR3 gives the full variable domain: KAGVTQTPRYLIKTRGQQVTLSCSPISGHRSVSWYQQTPGQGLQFLFEYFSETQRNKGNFPGRFSGRQFSNSRSEMNVSTLELGDSALYLCASSLGWASGGQETQYFGPGTRLLVL.

This clone occurred many times. The read ends 3 residues early relative to the CDR3; the germline J gene fills the gap. The chain combines TRBV6-4 with TRBJ2-2, with 8 positions matching TRBD2. The length of the CDR3 is 14 residues. Germline trimming cut 3 bases from V and 3 bases from J; bases unmatched to any gene: 0. From germline, CDR1 is MRHNA and CDR2 SNTAGT. The CDR3 is CASSERGDTGELFF. CDR3 DNA, as far as it was read: TGTGCCAGCAGTGAGCGGGGGGACACCGGGGAG.

This clone appeared many times. The read comes to an end 3 residues before the CDR3 does, leaving the germline J gene to fill in the end. V usage is TRBV2 and J usage is TRBJ2-7; D unclear. The germline V gene encodes CDR1 SNHLY and CDR2 FYNNEI. With 0 bases removed from V and 4 bases from J, the gap between germline ends came to 16 bases. The CDR3 runs 16 residues. CDR3 sequence reads: CASSEALQVDGYEQYF. CDR3 DNA, as far as it was read: TGTGCCAGCAGTGAAGCGCTTCAAGTAGATGGTTACGAG.

There are many counts of this clone. The sequenced fragment ends 3 residues before the CDR3 boundary, so the rest is inferred from the germline J gene. This rearrangement joins TRBV2 to TRBJ2-7; 8 bases line up with TRBD1. CDR1 SNHLY and CDR2 FYNNEI come from the germline V gene. The CDR3 has 14 amino acids. With V trimmed by 6 bases and J by 1 base, 5 bases remained unmatched. CDR3 DNA, as far as it was read: TGTGCCAGCAGAATGGGACAGGCTTCCTACGAG. It translates to CASRMGQASYE. The entire CDR3 sequence reads CASRMGQASYEQYF.

This clone appeared many times. The CDR3 end falls 3 residues outside the read, so it is completed with the germline J gene. The chain links TRBV7-3 to TRBJ2-3; D is perhaps TRBD1 (7 bases). Germline-derived CDR1 and CDR2 are SGHTA and FQGTGA. The CDR3 is made up of 17 amino acids. Trimming took off 2 bases at V and 8 bases at J, with 23 bases between the two ends. CDR3 in amino acids: CASSLSGGRRLGGTQYF. The part of the CDR3 DNA that was read is TGTGCCAGCAGCTTATCAGGGGGGCGCCGTTTAGGAGGTACG. The variable domain in full, completed from reference TRBV7-3 and TRBJ2-3, reads GAGVSQTPSNKVTEKGKYVELRCDPISGHTALYWYRQSLGQGPEFLIYFQGTGAADDSGLPNDRFFAVRPEGSVSTLKIQRTERGDSAVYLCASSLSGGRRLGGTQYFGPGTRLTVL.

In this sample, this clone turned up many times. The read halts 3 residues ahead of the CDR3 end, with the missing end drawn from the germline J gene. V gene TRBV5-6 combines with J gene TRBJ2-7; perhaps TRBD1 as D (6 bases). V lost 4 bases, J lost 3 bases, and 17 bases lay in between. CDR3 length equals 15 residues. The germline V gene encodes CDR1 SGHDT and CDR2 YYEEEE. The CDR3 sequence is CASSQKDRRDYEQYF. CDR3 DNA (partial): TGTGCCAGCAGCCAAAAAGACAGGAGAGACTACGAG.

This clone was seen repeatedly, ten times or more. The read falls 3 residues short of the CDR3 end, and the missing part is taken from the germline J gene. The chain has TRBV6-9 and TRBJ1-6; a possible D gene is TRBD1 (6 bases). Germline V gene sequence: CDR1 MNHGY, CDR2 SVAAGI. The V end lost 0 bases, the J end lost 0 bases, and 18 bases lay between the germline ends. The CDR3 loop spans 20 amino acids. The sequenced CDR3 bases are TGTGCCAGCAGTTATTCTAAAGGGGGTGGTTCGAGCTCCTATAATTCACCC. The encoded protein is CASSYSKGGGSSSYNSP. The CDR3 as a whole reads CASSYSKGGGSSSYNSPLHF.

This clone was seen at least ten times. The read comes to an end 3 residues before the CDR3 does, leaving the germline J gene to fill in the end. The chain recombines TRBV30 with TRBJ2-7, with 9 bases fitting TRBD2. The CDR3 contains 14 residues. Unmatched junction bases numbered 7, after V lost 3 bases and J lost 4 bases. Germline V CDR1 and CDR2: GTSNPN, SVGIG (reference sequence). The DNA read from the CDR3 is TGTGCCTGGAGGGAGCGGGAGGTGACGTACGAG. Translated: CAWREREVTYE. Given in full, the CDR3 is CAWREREVTYEQYF.

The CDR3 loop reads CASSLVPQTYEQYF. Incomplete CDR3 DNA: TGTGCCAGCAGCTTAGTACCCCAGACCTACGAG. The chain uses TRBV7-2 and TRBJ2-7; no clear D gene. Read coverage stops 3 residues before the CDR3 terminus; the germline J gene supplies the remainder. The CDR3 runs to 14 residues. The germline V gene has CDR1 SGHTA and CDR2 FQGNSA. Trimming stripped 1 base from V and 2 bases from J, with 9 bases between.

With regard to this clone: The read terminates 3 residues ahead of where the CDR3 ends, so the germline J gene completes it. The chain combines TRBV5-1 with TRBJ2-3; the match to TRBD1 covers 7 bases. The V and J ends lost 3 bases and 3 bases, in that order; junction bases with no gene match: 7. The CDR3 runs 15 residues. From germline, CDR1 is SGHRS and CDR2 YFSETQ. The CDR3 spells CASSWAGTETDTQYF. CDR3 bases read: TGCGCCAGCAGCTGGGCCGGGACAGAGACAGATACG.

This clone has ten or more counts. From the germline J gene comes the end of the CDR3, since the read stops 3 residues before it. The chain is built from TRBV5-6 and TRBJ2-7; 14 nucleotides match TRBD2. J lost 3 bases, V lost 4 bases, and 0 bases had no gene match. The CDR3 contains 14 residues. The germline CDR1 and CDR2 sequences are SGHDT and YYEEEE. This CDR3 is CASSGTSGGYEQYF. CDR3 DNA, as far as it was read: TGTGCCAGCAGCGGGACTAGCGGGGGCTACGAG. Full variable domain (remainder filled in from reference TRBV5-6 and TRBJ2-7): DAGVTQSPTHLIKTRGQQVTLRCSPKSGHDTVSWYQQALGQGPQFIFQYYEEEERQRGNFPDRFSGHQFPNYSSELNVNALLLGDSALYLCASSGTSGGYEQYFGPGTRLTVT.

The table lists this clone with many counts. Read coverage stops 3 residues before the CDR3 terminus; the germline J gene supplies the remainder. The chain carries TRBV5-1 and TRBJ2-5, with 10 bases lining up with TRBD2. Trimming cost V 1 base and J 5 bases; bases outside gene matches: 5. CDR1 and CDR2 from the germline V gene are SGHRS and YFSETQ. CDR3 size: 15 residues. The CDR3 sequence is CASSLLAGELETQYF. The CDR3 bases that were read are TGCGCCAGCAGCTTGCTAGCGGGAGAGCTGGAGACC.

This clone has ten or more counts. Coverage ceases 3 residues before the CDR3 finishes, and the germline J gene fills in the end. The same CDR3 also results from other DNA sequences found in this sample. J is TRBJ2-1 and V is TRBV5-1, with TRBD1 matching over 9 bases. V dropped 0 bases and J dropped 7; count of bases not matched to a gene: 14. The CDR3 runs 18 residues. The germline V gene has CDR1 SGHRS and CDR2 YFSETQ. The CDR3: CASSLVMVRTGEVNEQFF. The sequenced part of the CDR3 DNA is TGCGCCAGCAGCTTGGTAATGGTAAGGACAGGGGAGGTGAATGAG.

This clone was counted ten times or more. With the read ending 3 residues before the CDR3 end, the germline J gene is used to fill in that end. J is TRBJ1-5 and V is TRBV30, with 8 bases that match TRBD1. From germline, CDR1 is GTSNPN and CDR2 SVGIG (reference sequence). The V gene end was trimmed by 1 base and the J gene end by 6 bases; junction bases not matched to a gene: 8. The CDR3 has 15 amino acids. CDR3 loop: CAWSELTGGGQPQHF. The sequenced CDR3 bases are TGTGCCTGGAGTGAGTTAACAGGGGGGGGTCAGCCC.

In this sample, this clone turned up a few times. From the germline J gene comes the end of the CDR3, since the read stops 3 residues before it. This rearrangement joins TRBV5-1 to TRBJ2-1, with D maybe TRBD2 (5 bases). V lost 3 bases and J 0 bases, leaving 13 bases between the germline ends. This CDR3 is 16 amino acids long. Germline V gives CDR1 SGHRS, CDR2 YFSETQ. CDR3 protein: CASSSTLASSYNEQFF. The CDR3 bases that were read are TGCGCCAGCAGCTCCACTCTAGCTAGCTCCTACAATGAG.

This clone was recorded many times. The CDR3 goes on 3 residues after the read ends, and that part is filled in from the germline J gene. The V and J genes are TRBV19 and TRBJ2-2; 12 nucleotides match TRBD2. V was clipped by 9 bases and J by 3 bases; unmatched bases: 14. The CDR3 runs to 18 residues. Germline values: CDR1 LNHDA, CDR2 SQIVND (reference sequence). CDR3: CASLMLGTSGSHTGELFF. Partial CDR3 DNA: TGTGCCAGCCTAATGCTCGGGACTAGCGGGTCACACACCGGGGAG.

This clone was seen a few times. At one end the junction does not follow the germline gene, possibly because of a read error. Sequencing ends 3 residues short of the CDR3 end; the germline J gene provides the rest. The sample contains more than one DNA sequence encoding this CDR3. The J gene is TRBJ1-3, the V gene TRBV18, with a tentative D call TRBD1 (6 bases). The V gene's germline CDR1 is KGHSH and CDR2 LQKENI. This CDR3 region has 14 residues. This CDR3 is CASSRGKVGNTIYF. The sequenced part of the CDR3 DNA is TGTGCCAGCTCAAGGGGGAAGGTTGGAAACACT. Combining the CDR3 with reference TRBV18 and TRBJ1-3 gives the whole variable domain NAGVMQNPRHLVRRRGQEARLRCSPMKGHSHVYWYRQLPEEGLKFMVYLQKENIIDESGMPKERFSAEFPKEGPSILRIQQVVRGDSAAYFCASSRGKVGNTIYFGEGSWLTVV.

On this clone: The read halts 3 residues ahead of the CDR3 end, with the missing end drawn from the germline J gene. V and J are TRBV19 and TRBJ2-3; 7 bases agree with TRBD2. The CDR3 totals 15 residues. Looked up from germline, CDR1 is LNHDA and CDR2 is SQIVND (reference sequence). With V trimmed by 2 bases and J by 1 base, 3 bases remained unmatched. Incomplete CDR3 DNA: TGTGCCAGTAGTATACGGGGGGAGGGCACAGATACG. Its protein product is CASSIRGEGTDT. The complete CDR3 reads CASSIRGEGTDTQYF.

In its sample, this clone was seen many times. The read is 3 residues too short to cover the CDR3 end, so that end is filled in from the germline J gene. The chain couples TRBV20-1 to TRBJ2-7, with D possibly TRBD1 on 6 matching bases. Germline assignment: CDR1 DFQATT and CDR2 SNEGSKA (reference sequence). This CDR3 contains 14 residues. V shed 0 bases and J shed 3 bases, with 12 bases lying between them. Here the CDR3 reads CSARDWDTYYEQYF. The CDR3 bases that were read are TGCAGTGCTAGAGATTGGGACACATACTACGAG.

As to this clone: The CDR3 end lies 3 residues beyond the end of the read and is filled in from the germline J gene. The V gene is TRBV11-1, the J gene TRBJ2-3, with D perhaps matching TRBD1 (5 bases). The V end lost 5 bases, the J end lost 6 bases, and 9 bases lay between the germline ends. The CDR3 sequence is 12 residues long. From germline, CDR1 is SGHAT and CDR2 FQDESV (reference sequence). Partial CDR3 DNA: TGTGCCAGCAGCCGTAACAGGGATACG. Translation gives CASSRNRDT. The full CDR3 protein reads CASSRNRDTQYF.

The sample holds many counts of this clone. The read stops 3 residues short of the end of the CDR3; the missing end is completed from the germline J gene. This chain connects TRBV28 to TRBJ1-4; 8 nucleotides agree with TRBD1. This CDR3 has 17 residues. Germline CDR1 reads MDHEN; CDR2 reads SYDVKM. The J segment lost 7 bases and the V segment lost 6 bases, leaving 16 bases of the junction unmatched. The CDR3 spells CASREGQGSVFGEKLFF. CDR3 DNA, as far as it was read: TGTGCCAGCAGGGAAGGACAGGGATCGGTCTTTGGTGAAAAA.

This clone showed up many times. The CDR3 end lies 3 residues beyond the end of the read and is filled in from the germline J gene. The rearrangement links TRBV2 to TRBJ2-3; 8 nucleotides align to TRBD2. Trimming cost V 3 bases and J 4 bases; bases outside gene matches: 18. CDR1 and CDR2 (germline): SNHLY, FYNNEI. The CDR3 loop spans 19 amino acids. The CDR3 region is CASSDRVGGGGSLADTQYF. The covered CDR3 bases are TGTGCCAGCAGTGATCGGGTAGGCGGCGGGGGGTCCCTCGCAGATACG.

To note about this clone: The CDR3 goes on 3 residues after the read ends, and that part is filled in from the germline J gene. V gene TRBV29-1 combines with J gene TRBJ1-3; D is uncertain. The CDR3 spans 15 residues. Germline-derived CDR1 and CDR2 are SQVTM and ANQGSEA. The V end lost 4 bases, the J end lost 3 bases, and 16 bases lay between the germline ends. CDR3 amino acids: CSVVGLLGFGNTIYF. Partial CDR3 DNA: TGCAGCGTTGTCGGGTTACTTGGGTTTGGAAACACC.

Worth noting for this clone: The read ends 3 residues shy of where the CDR3 ends; the end is completed using the germline J gene. The chain couples TRBV19 to TRBJ2-7; 10 bases map to TRBD1. This CDR3 comprises 15 residues. From germline, CDR1 is LNHDA and CDR2 SQIVND (reference sequence). Trimming at V came to 6 bases and at J to 2 bases, leaving 7 bases not matched to a gene. This CDR3 is CASSRPGQGPYEQYF. The part of the CDR3 DNA that was read is TGTGCCAGTAGCCGACCGGGACAGGGGCCCTACGAG.

In this sample, this clone turned up many times. The read is 3 residues too short to cover the CDR3 end, so that end is filled in from the germline J gene. This sequence joins TRBV7-3 and TRBJ2-2; D is uncertain. The V end lost 2 bases, the J end lost 3 bases, and 10 bases lay between the germline ends. The CDR3 sequence is 15 residues long. The germline CDR1 and CDR2 sequences are SGHTA and FQGTGA. Here the CDR3 reads CASSLVAAYTGELFF. CDR3 DNA (partial): TGTGCCAGCAGCTTAGTTGCAGCGTACACCGGGGAG.

This clone was found a few times. The observed sequence ends 3 residues before the CDR3 terminus, with the missing tail filled in from the germline J gene. This sequence joins TRBV30 and TRBJ2-3, with 7 bases identical to TRBD1. From germline, CDR1 is GTSNPN and CDR2 SVGIG (reference sequence). The CDR3 extends over 14 amino acids. Partial CDR3 DNA: TGTGCCTGGAGTATGACAGGGTACAATCAGCCG. Translating it yields CAWSMTGYNQP. The complete CDR3 sequence is CAWSMTGYNQPQYF.

The CDR3 here is CASSLGANTIYF. Partial CDR3 DNA: TGTGCCAGCAGCTTAGGGGCAAACACC. The chain joins TRBV7-8 to TRBJ1-3; D remains unclear. The DNA ends 3 residues before the CDR3 does, and the rest of the CDR3 is filled in from the germline J gene. The CDR3 is 12 residues long. The germline V gene encodes CDR1 SGHVS and CDR2 FQNEAQ. V lost 1 base and J lost 6, with 4 bases in between.